One sample yielded the 20 T cell receptor beta chains listed below, sequenced in a study of blood T cell repertoires in COVID-19. TCRdb keeps only in-frame clones here, not all; method: immunoSEQ multiplex PCR. The data hold roughly 260,000 clones, with about 89% observed a single time. Sequencing used PBMCs or T cells enriched from blood (not recorded which). These receptors originate from a woman under 30 who had recovered from COVID-19.

CDR3 in amino acids: CASTSSGASHEQYF. The CDR3 DNA reads TGTGCCAGCACCTCGTCGGGAGCAAGCCACGAGCAGTACTTC. The chain has TRBV28 and TRBJ2-7; a weak D match, TRBD2 (6 bases). Germline lookup yields CDR1 MDHEN and CDR2 SYDVKM. V was trimmed by 7 bases and J by 5 bases, leaving 18 bases between them. The CDR3 contains 14 residues.

V and J are TRBV15 and TRBJ1-1; possible D gene TRBD1, 6 bases. Trimming took 1 base from V and 3 from J, leaving 18 bases between them. The CDR3 is 17 amino acids. Per germline, CDR1 LNHNV and CDR2 YYDKDF (reference sequence). This CDR3 reads CATSRVLMGNRDTEAFF. The CDR3 DNA reads TGTGCCACCAGCAGAGTTTTAATGGGGAACAGGGACACTGAAGCTTTCTTT.

The V call is TRBV12-3 or TRBV12-4, the J call TRBJ2-7, with D perhaps TRBD2 (5 bases). With 5 bases removed from V and 4 bases from J, the gap between germline ends came to 9 bases. CDR3 length: 12 amino acids. CDR3 region: CASSEGLYEQYF. CDR3 DNA: TGTGCCAGCAGTGAGGGCCTTTACGAGCAGTACTTC.

This rearrangement joins TRBV7-2 to TRBJ2-1, with 8 bases identical to TRBD2. J gave up 9 bases and V 7 bases, and 11 bases lay outside the gene matches. The CDR3 has 14 residues. Germline loops: CDR1 SGHTA, CDR2 FQGNSA. The CDR3 nucleotides are TGTGCCAGCACCGGGGGACTAGGGGAGGCTGAGCAGTTCTTC. Its translation: CASTGGLGEAEQFF.

The CDR3 is CASSEQSGTGELFF. For the CDR3, the DNA is TGTGCCAGCAGTGAACAGTCAGGCACCGGGGAGCTGTTTTTT. The chain joins TRBV27 to TRBJ2-2; unclear D gene. The CDR3 contains 14 residues. Germline V gene sequence: CDR1 MNHEY, CDR2 SMNVEV (reference sequence). Trimming removed 5 bases at V and 4 bases at J, with 11 bases between.

The V call is TRBV6-5, the J call TRBJ2-7, with 10 positions matching TRBD2. CDR3 length: 14 amino acids. Trimming at V came to 6 bases and at J to 2 bases, leaving 4 bases not matched to a gene. The germline V gene encodes CDR1 MNHEY and CDR2 SVGAGI. In DNA, the CDR3 is TGTGCCAGCAGGCGGACTAGCGGTCCCTACGAGCAGTACTTC. Its translation: CASRRTSGPYEQYF.

This sequence joins TRBV14 and TRBJ1-2, with a possible D match to TRBD1 (6 bases). The CDR3 extends over 14 amino acids. The ends were cut back, 0 bases at V and 4 bases at J, with 9 bases in the middle. Germline V lookup: CDR1 SGHDN, CDR2 FVKESK. CDR3 sequence (DNA): TGTGCCAGCAGCCAAGACAGGGGCGGCTATGGCTACACCTTC. Translation: CASSQDRGGYGYTF.

This chain joins TRBV6-1 and TRBJ1-2; D possibly corresponds to TRBD1 (6 bases). V dropped 4 bases and J dropped 3 bases, with 24 bases sitting between them. The CDR3 totals 18 residues. The germline V gene has CDR1 MNHNS and CDR2 SASEGT. The CDR3 region is CASSVGGGARERDYGYTF. CDR3 sequence (DNA): TGTGCCAGCAGTGTCGGTGGGGGGGCCAGGGAACGCGACTATGGCTACACCTTC.

The chain has TRBV29-1 and TRBJ1-5, with 10 bases identical to TRBD1. This CDR3 has 18 residues. V lost 8 bases to trimming and J lost 4 bases; unmatched junction nucleotides: 20. Germline V gene lookup returns CDR1 SQVTM and CDR2 ANQGSEA. CDR3 residues: CSPHTPGQGKRRNQPQHF. The CDR3, as DNA: TGCAGCCCGCATACGCCGGGACAGGGGAAACGTAGGAATCAGCCCCAGCATTTT.

This sequence joins TRBV9 and TRBJ1-1; TRBD1 aligns across 8 bases. The V segment lost 4 bases and the J segment 0 bases; nucleotides outside the gene matches: 8. The CDR3 has 16 residues. Germline CDR1 and CDR2: SGDLS and YYNGEE. CDR3 region: CASSPRTGIMNTEAFF. The CDR3 nucleotides read TGTGCCAGCAGCCCACGGACAGGGATTATGAACACTGAAGCTTTCTTT.

The DNA of the CDR3 is TGTGCCAGCACCCGGACCGGGGAGCTGTTTTTT. This translates into CASTRTGELFF. This chain connects TRBV2 to TRBJ2-2; unclear D gene. This CDR3 is 11 amino acids long. Germline V lookup: CDR1 SNHLY, CDR2 FYNNEI. V was pared by 7 bases and J by 5 bases, with 5 bases between.

V is TRBV7-2 and J is TRBJ1-6; 10 nucleotides agree with TRBD1. The CDR3 extends over 14 amino acids. Germline CDR1 is SGHTA and CDR2 is FQGNSA. V dropped 1 base and J dropped 13; count of bases not matched to a gene: 4. DNA for the CDR3: TGTGCCAGCAGCTTAGGGGGACAGGGGATCCCCCTCCACTTT. Translating gives CASSLGGQGIPLHF. Variable domain in full (rest from reference TRBV7-2 and TRBJ1-6): GAGVSQSPSNKVTEKGKDVELRCDPISGHTALYWYRQSLGQGLEFLIYFQGNSAPDKSGLPSDRFSAERTGGSVSTLTIQRTQQEDSAVYLCASSLGGQGIPLHFGNGTRLTVT.

This sequence joins TRBV6-5 and TRBJ2-2, with 10 nucleotides matching TRBD2. Germline CDR1 MNHEY, CDR2 SVGAGI. The CDR3 length is 16 residues. V dropped 0 bases and J dropped 4; count of bases not matched to a gene: 2. The chain's CDR3 is CASSYSLAGVTGELFF. The CDR3 DNA reads as TGTGCCAGCAGTTACTCTCTAGCGGGAGTCACCGGGGAGCTGTTTTTT.

J is TRBJ2-2 and V is TRBV4-2; TRBD2 matches at 9 bases. The V and J ends lost 0 bases and 0 bases, in that order; junction bases with no gene match: 5. The length of the CDR3 is 18 residues. Germline V CDR1 and CDR2: LGHNA, YNFKEQ. CDR3: CASSQDLLAGTNTGELFF. Written as DNA, the CDR3 is TGTGCCAGCAGCCAAGATTTGCTAGCGGGAACGAACACCGGGGAGCTGTTTTTT.

The chain uses TRBV5-1 and TRBJ2-1; 10 bases are shared with TRBD2. CDR1 is SGHRS, CDR2 YFSETQ, per germline. The CDR3 has 15 residues. J lost 4 bases, V lost 3 bases, and 4 bases had no gene match. The CDR3 is CASSWASGRYNEQFF. CDR3 nucleotide sequence: TGCGCCAGCAGCTGGGCTAGCGGGAGATACAATGAGCAGTTCTTC.

This clone was seen just once. The chain has TRBV9 and TRBJ2-3; D may be TRBD2 (5 bases). There are 15 residues in the CDR3. The ends were cut back, 3 bases at V and 0 bases at J, with 11 bases in the middle. Germline CDR1 SGDLS, CDR2 YYNGEE. The CDR3 here is CASSELAASTDTQYF. Written as DNA, the CDR3 is TGTGCCAGCAGCGAGCTAGCTGCTAGCACAGATACGCAGTATTTT.

The chain employs TRBV5-4 and TRBJ2-5; 7 positions agree with TRBD2. Trimming took 3 bases from V and 2 from J; bases not matched to a gene: 10. CDR3 length equals 16 residues. Germline V gene data show CDR1 as SGHNT and CDR2 as YYREEE (reference sequence). The CDR3 region is CASSYPGGTQQETQYF. DNA of the CDR3: TGTGCCAGCAGCTATCCGGGGGGAACCCAGCAAGAGACCCAGTACTTC.

V gene TRBV9 combines with J gene TRBJ2-7; 9 nucleotides agree with TRBD2. The CDR3 length is 15 residues. V shed 3 bases and J 7 bases; nucleotides not matched to a gene: 11. CDR1 SGDLS and CDR2 YYNGEE come from the germline V gene. CDR3 region: CASSGTGTSHGEQYF. Written as DNA, the CDR3 is TGTGCCAGCAGCGGCACCGGGACTAGCCACGGGGAGCAGTACTTC.

This sequence joins TRBV19 and TRBJ1-2; 8 bases align to TRBD1. The germline CDR1 and CDR2 sequences are LNHDA and SQIVND (reference sequence). Unmatched junction bases numbered 15, after V lost 6 bases and J lost 6 bases. This CDR3 contains 16 residues. The CDR3 loop is CASREGGTGSYDGYTF. DNA for the CDR3: TGTGCCAGTAGAGAAGGGGGGACAGGATCATACGATGGCTACACCTTC. Using reference TRBV19 and TRBJ1-2 for the parts outside the CDR3, the full variable domain is DGGITQSPKYLFRKEGQNVTLSCEQNLNHDAMYWYRQDPGQGLRLIYYSQIVNDFQKGDIAEGYSVSREKKESFPLTVTSAQKNPTAFYLCASREGGTGSYDGYTFGSGTRLTVV.

This sequence joins TRBV7-8 and TRBJ1-2; perhaps TRBD1 as D (6 bases). V dropped 5 bases and J dropped 7 bases, with 23 bases sitting between them. The germline gives CDR1 SGHVS, CDR2 FQNEAQ. This CDR3 is built from 16 residues. The CDR3 sequence is CASSPEGGPGRSGYTF. The CDR3 DNA reads TGTGCCAGCAGCCCAGAGGGGGGGCCAGGGCGAAGTGGCTACACCTTC.